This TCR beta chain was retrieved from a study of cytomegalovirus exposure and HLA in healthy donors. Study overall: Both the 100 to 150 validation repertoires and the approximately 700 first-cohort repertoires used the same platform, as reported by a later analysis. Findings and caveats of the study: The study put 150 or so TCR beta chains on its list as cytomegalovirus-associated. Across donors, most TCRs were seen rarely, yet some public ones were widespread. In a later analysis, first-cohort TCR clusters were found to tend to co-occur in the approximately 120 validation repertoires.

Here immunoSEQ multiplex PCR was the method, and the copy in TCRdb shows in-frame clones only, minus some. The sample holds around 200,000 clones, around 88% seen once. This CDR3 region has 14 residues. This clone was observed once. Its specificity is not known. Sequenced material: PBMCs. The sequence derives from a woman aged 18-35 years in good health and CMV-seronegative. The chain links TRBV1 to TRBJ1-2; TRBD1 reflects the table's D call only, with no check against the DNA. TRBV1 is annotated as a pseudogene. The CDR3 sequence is CTSSQGAYFSGYTF. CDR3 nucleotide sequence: TGCACCAGCAGCCAGGGGGCCTACTTCTCTGGCTACACCTTC.